The sequence of this T cell receptor beta chain was determined in a study of tumor and adjacent non-tumor tissue in lung cancer. No cell sorting was done before RNA was extracted from the tissue. Germline V gives CDR1 DFQATT, CDR2 SNEGSKA (reference sequence). This CDR3 spans 14 amino acids. Comment on this clonotype: An end of the junction does not agree with germline; a read error may underlie this.

The library came from three nested PCR rounds adapted from ARM-PCR protocols. TCRdb used MiXCR to reprocess the multiplex PCR reads, holding one entry per CDR3 protein. Here the sample spans some 80,000 distinct CDR3 sequences, 55% to 80% being singletons. The TCR was taken from a woman in her thirties or forties with non-small cell lung cancer. The specimen was lung tumor tissue. The chain links TRBV20-1 to TRBJ1-1, with 8 nucleotides matching TRBD1. In DNA form, the CDR3 reads TGCAGTGCTCTCCAGGGGGCTGGTGACACTGGAGCTTTCTTT. As protein: CSALQGAGDTGAFF.